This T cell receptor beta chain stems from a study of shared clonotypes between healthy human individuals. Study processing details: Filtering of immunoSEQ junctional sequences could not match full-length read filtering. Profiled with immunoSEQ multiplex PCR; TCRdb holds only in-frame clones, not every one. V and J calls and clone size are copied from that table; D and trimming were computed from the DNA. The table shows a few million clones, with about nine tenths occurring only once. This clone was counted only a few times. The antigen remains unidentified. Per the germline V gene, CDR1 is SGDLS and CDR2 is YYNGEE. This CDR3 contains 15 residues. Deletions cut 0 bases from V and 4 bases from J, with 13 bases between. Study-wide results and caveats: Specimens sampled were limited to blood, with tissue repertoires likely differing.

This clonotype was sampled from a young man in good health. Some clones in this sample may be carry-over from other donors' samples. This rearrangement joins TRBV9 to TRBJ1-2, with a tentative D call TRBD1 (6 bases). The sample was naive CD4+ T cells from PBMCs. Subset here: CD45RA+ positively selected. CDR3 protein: CASSVVPTGTYGYTF. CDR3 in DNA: TGTGCCAGCAGCGTAGTACCGACAGGAACCTATGGCTACACCTTC.